The source of this T cell receptor beta chain is a study of early T cells in non-severe SARS-CoV-2 infection. Overall study context: Sequenced bulk RNA came from whole blood that was unsorted, and chains were unpaired.

This clonotype was recorded at least ten times. Unique molecular identifiers were added to individual cDNA molecules. TCRdb redid the calling of the 5' RACE reads with MiXCR, one entry per CDR3 protein. Seen here are approximately 89,000 distinct CDR3 sequences, over 13% observed once, and the top ten hold 3% to 3.5%. Germline V CDR1 and CDR2: MNHGY, SVAAGI. Germline trimming cut 6 bases from V and 5 bases from J; bases unmatched to any gene: 10. The CDR3 contains 15 residues. The chain employs TRBV6-9 and TRBJ2-7; 10 bases match TRBD2. This clonotype originated in an adult who was a healthcare worker with PCR-confirmed SARS-CoV-2 infection or an uninfected control (not recorded which). Sequencing input: whole blood. The CDR3 DNA sequence: TGTGCCAGCAGGGGAGTGCTAGCGGGAGAGGACGAGCAGTACTTC. This translates into CASRGVLAGEDEQYF.